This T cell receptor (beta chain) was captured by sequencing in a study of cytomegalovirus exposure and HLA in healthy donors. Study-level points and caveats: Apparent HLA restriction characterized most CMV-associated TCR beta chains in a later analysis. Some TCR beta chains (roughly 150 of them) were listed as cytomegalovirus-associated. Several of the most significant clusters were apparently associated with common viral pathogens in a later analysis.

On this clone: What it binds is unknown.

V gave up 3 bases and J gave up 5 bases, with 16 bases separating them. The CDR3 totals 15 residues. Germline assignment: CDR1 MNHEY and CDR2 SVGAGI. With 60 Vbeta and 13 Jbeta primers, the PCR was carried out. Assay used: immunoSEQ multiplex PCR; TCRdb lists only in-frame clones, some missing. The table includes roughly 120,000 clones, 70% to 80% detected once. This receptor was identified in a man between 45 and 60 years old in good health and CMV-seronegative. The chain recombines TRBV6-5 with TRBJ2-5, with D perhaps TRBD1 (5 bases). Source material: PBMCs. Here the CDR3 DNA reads TGTGCCAGCAGTTATTCCAGGGTGAACGGGGAGACCCAGTACTTC. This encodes CASSYSRVNGETQYF.